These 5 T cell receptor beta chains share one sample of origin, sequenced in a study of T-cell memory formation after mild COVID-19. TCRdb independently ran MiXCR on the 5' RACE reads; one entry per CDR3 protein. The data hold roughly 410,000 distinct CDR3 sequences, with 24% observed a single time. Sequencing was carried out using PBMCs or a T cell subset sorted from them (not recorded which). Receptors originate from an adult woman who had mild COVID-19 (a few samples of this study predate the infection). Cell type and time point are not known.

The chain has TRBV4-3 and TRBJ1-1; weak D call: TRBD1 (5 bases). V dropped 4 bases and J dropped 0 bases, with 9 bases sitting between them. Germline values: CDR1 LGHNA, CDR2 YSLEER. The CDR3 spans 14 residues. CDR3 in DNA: TGCGCCAGCAGCCGATGGGGACTGAACACTGAAGCTTTCTTT. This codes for CASSRWGLNTEAFF.

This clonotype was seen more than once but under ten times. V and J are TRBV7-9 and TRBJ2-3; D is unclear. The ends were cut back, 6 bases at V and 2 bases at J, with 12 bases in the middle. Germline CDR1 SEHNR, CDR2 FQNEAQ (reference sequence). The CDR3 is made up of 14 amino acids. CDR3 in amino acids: CASRSQALTDTQYF. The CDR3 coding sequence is TGTGCCAGCAGATCGCAGGCACTCACAGATACGCAGTATTTT.

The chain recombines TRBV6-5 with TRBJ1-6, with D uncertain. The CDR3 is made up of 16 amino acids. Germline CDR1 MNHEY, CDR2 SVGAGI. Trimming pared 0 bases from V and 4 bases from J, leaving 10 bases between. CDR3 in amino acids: CASSYSTRGYNSPLHF. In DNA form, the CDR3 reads TGTGCCAGCAGTTACTCAACACGCGGGTATAATTCACCCCTCCACTTT.

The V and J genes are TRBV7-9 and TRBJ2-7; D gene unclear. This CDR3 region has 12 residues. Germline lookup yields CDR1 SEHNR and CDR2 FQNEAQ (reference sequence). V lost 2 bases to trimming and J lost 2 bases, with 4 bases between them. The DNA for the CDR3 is TGTGCCAGCAGCTTACAGGCCTACGAGCAGTACTTC. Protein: CASSLQAYEQYF.

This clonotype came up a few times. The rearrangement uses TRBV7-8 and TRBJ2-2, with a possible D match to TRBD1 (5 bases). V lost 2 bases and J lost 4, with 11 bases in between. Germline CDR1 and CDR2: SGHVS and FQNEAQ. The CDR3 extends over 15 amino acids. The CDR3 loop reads CASSLSRGITGELFF. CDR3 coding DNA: TGTGCCAGCAGCTTATCAAGGGGTATCACCGGGGAGCTGTTTTTT.